A single sample is the source of the 7 T cell receptor beta chains below, sequenced in a study of blood T cell repertoires in COVID-19 (dated by TCRdb to the early 2020s). The library was prepared using the immunoSEQ multiplex PCR assay. Drawn from immuneACCESS, this table holds only the in-frame rearrangements with V and J called that TCRdb kept. Clones are partly lost; checked studies trace under half to an unresolved V gene and leave the rest unexplained. This sample comprises approximately 76,000 clones, 87% of them detected only once. The ten biggest clones cover roughly 8.5% of the sample. Sequencing was done on a sample of peripheral blood. The receptors were sampled from a man aged 25-45 years with acute or convalescent COVID-19.

The chain employs TRBV7-2 and TRBJ2-1; 9 bases agree with TRBD2. J gave up 5 bases and V 4 bases, and 3 bases lay outside the gene matches. The CDR3 spans 14 residues. Germline V CDR1 and CDR2: SGHTA, FQGNSA. This CDR3 reads CASSSGLADNEQFF. The CDR3 DNA sequence: TGTGCCAGCAGCTCGGGACTAGCCGACAATGAGCAGTTCTTC.

This clone appeared once. This chain connects TRBV6-5 to TRBJ2-7, with 7 nucleotides matching TRBD2. This CDR3 region has 15 residues. CDR1 and CDR2 from the germline V gene are MNHEY and SVGAGI. Unmatched junction bases numbered 6, after V lost 4 bases and J lost 0 bases. This chain's CDR3 is CASSSSGPLSYEQYF. The CDR3 nucleotides read TGTGCCAGCAGTTCTAGCGGCCCACTCTCCTACGAGCAGTACTTC.

The chain uses TRBV20-1 and TRBJ1-1, with D perhaps TRBD1 (5 bases). This CDR3 comprises 14 residues. Between the trimmed V and J ends, which lost 6 bases and 0 bases, there was a span of 14 bases. Germline V lookup: CDR1 DFQATT, CDR2 SNEGSKA (reference sequence). This chain's CDR3 is CSASKGIMNTEAFF. CDR3 coding DNA: TGCAGTGCCAGTAAGGGGATTATGAACACTGAAGCTTTCTTT.

J is TRBJ2-7 and V is TRBV14; D uncertain. CDR3 length equals 16 residues. Trimming took off 1 base at V and 0 bases at J, with 13 bases between the two ends. CDR1 is SGHDN, CDR2 FVKESK, per germline. CDR3 coding DNA: TGTGCCAGCAGCCAAGTAGCCAGCTGGAGCTCCTACGAGCAGTACTTC. Residues: CASSQVASWSSYEQYF.

V gene TRBV6-2 or TRBV6-3 combines with J gene TRBJ2-1; D not certain. The V gene's germline CDR1 is MNHEY and CDR2 SVGEGT. V lost 2 bases to trimming and J lost 2 bases, with 7 bases between them. CDR3 size: 14 residues. This CDR3 is CASSYATPYNEQFF. CDR3 DNA: TGTGCCAGCAGTTACGCAACTCCCTACAATGAGCAGTTCTTC.

The V call is TRBV7-9, the J call TRBJ2-1; no clear D. V was clipped by 4 bases and J by 8 bases, with 12 bases between them. From germline, CDR1 is SEHNR and CDR2 FQNEAQ (reference sequence). The CDR3 is 13 amino acids. The CDR3 nucleotides are TGTGCCAGCAGCTCAGGTAGAATCTATGAGCAGTTCTTC. It is translated as CASSSGRIYEQFF.

The CDR3 spells CASSLDRGAEAFF. CDR3 bases: TGTGCCAGCAGTTTAGACAGGGGGGCTGAAGCTTTCTTT. This rearrangement joins TRBV28 to TRBJ1-1, with 9 bases matching TRBD1. The CDR3 spans 13 residues. Per the germline V gene, CDR1 is MDHEN and CDR2 is SYDVKM. The junction had 1 base not matched to a gene; V was cut back by 2 bases and J by 6 bases.